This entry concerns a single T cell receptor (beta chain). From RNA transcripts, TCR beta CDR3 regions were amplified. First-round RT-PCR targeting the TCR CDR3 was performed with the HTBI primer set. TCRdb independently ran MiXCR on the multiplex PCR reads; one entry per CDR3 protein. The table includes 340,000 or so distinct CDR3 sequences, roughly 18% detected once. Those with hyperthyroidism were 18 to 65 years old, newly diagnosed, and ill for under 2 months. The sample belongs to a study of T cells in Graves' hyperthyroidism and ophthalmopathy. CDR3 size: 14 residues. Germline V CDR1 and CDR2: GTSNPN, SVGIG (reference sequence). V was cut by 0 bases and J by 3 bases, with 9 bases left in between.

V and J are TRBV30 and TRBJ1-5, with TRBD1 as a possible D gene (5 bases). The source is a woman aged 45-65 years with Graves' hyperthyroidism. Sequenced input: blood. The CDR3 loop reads CAWSVPGVNQPQHF. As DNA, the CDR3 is TGTGCCTGGAGTGTACCGGGGGTCAATCAGCCCCAGCATTTT.